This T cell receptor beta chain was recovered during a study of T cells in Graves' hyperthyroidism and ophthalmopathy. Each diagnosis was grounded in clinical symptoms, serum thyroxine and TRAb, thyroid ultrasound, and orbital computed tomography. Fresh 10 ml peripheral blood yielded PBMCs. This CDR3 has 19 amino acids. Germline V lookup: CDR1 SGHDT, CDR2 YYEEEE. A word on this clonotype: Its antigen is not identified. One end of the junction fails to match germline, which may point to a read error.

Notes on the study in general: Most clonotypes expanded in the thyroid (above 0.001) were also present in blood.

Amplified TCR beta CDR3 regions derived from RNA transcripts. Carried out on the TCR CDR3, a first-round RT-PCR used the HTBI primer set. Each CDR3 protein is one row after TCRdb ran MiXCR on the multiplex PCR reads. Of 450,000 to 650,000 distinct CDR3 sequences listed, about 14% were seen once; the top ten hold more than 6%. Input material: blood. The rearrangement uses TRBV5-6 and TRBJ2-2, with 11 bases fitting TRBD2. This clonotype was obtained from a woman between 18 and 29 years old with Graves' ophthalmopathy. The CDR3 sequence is CASSELLAGEGPNTGELLF. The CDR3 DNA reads TGTGCCAGCAGCGAACTACTAGCGGGAGAGGGCCCGAACACCGGGGAGCTGCTTTTT. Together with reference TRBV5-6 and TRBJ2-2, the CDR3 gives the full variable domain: DAGVTQSPTHLIKTRGQQVTLRCSPKSGHDTVSWYQQALGQGPQFIFQYYEEEERQRGNFPDRFSGHQFPNYSSELNVNALLLGDSALYLCASSELLAGEGPNTGELLFGEGSRLTVL.